This TCR beta chain was recorded in a study of shared T cell receptors in the human thymus. Profiled with immunoSEQ multiplex PCR; TCRdb holds only in-frame clones, not every one. The table shows hundreds of thousands of clones, with 88% occurring only once. On this clone: Because the CDR3 is missing its conserved closing phenylalanine or tryptophan, this is likely a read error. It is unclear where the CDR3 begins or ends on the DNA, so no DNA is shown, and the CDR3 is as TCRdb lists it.

The germline V gene encodes CDR1 LGHNT and CDR2 FRNRAP. The CDR3 sequence runs 8 residues, both termini included. These same records also appear under a second study, on human thymus T cells. That report notes: Infants, healthy and Finnish, who were having corrective surgery for congenital heart defects served as donors. Corrective heart surgery yielded the resections from which the thymus tissue came. Thymic and blood repertoires appeared to show biased V and J gene usage. Related work found strong thymic repertoire overlap between unrelated individuals.

The TCR comes from a boy under two years old with a congenital heart defect. The genes are TRBV12-5 and TRBJ2-3; the table's D call, TRBD2, has no DNA check behind it. The specimen sequenced was thymocytes. The CDR3 loop is CASGLVQL.